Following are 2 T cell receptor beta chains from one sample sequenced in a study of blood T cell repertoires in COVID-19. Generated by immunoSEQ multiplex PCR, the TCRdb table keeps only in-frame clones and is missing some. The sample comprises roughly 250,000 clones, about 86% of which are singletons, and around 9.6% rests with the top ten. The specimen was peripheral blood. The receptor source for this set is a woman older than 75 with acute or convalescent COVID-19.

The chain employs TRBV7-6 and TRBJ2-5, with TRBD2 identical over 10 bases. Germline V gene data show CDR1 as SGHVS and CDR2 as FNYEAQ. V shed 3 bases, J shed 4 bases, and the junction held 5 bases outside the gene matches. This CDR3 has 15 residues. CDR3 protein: CASSFERGGGETQYF. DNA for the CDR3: TGTGCCAGCAGCTTTGAGCGGGGGGGCGGAGAGACCCAGTACTTC.

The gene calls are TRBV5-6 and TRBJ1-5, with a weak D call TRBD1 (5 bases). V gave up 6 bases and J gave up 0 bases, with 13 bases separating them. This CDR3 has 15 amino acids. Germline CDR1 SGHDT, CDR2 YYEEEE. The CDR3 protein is CASTRWGLSNQPQHF. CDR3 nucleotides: TGTGCCAGCACCCGGTGGGGACTTAGCAATCAGCCCCAGCATTTT.